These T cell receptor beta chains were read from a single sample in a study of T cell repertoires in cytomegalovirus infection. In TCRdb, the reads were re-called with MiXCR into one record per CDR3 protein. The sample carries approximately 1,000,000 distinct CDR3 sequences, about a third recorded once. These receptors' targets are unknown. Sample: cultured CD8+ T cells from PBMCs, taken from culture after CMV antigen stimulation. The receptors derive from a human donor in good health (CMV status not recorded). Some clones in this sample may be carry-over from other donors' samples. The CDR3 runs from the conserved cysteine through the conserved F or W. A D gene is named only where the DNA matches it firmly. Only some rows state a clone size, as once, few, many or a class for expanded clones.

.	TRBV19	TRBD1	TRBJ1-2	CASSFGTEFNYGYTF	TGTGCCAGTAGTTTCGGGACAGAATTTAACTATGGCTACACCTTC
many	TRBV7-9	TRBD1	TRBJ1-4	CASSLRTGFEKLFF	TGTGCCAGCAGCTTACGGACAGGGTTTGAAAAACTGTTTTTT
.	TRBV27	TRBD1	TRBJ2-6	CASSPTTGRLNVLTF	TGTGCCAGCAGCCCGACGACAGGGCGCTTGAACGTCCTGACTTTC
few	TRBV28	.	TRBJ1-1	CASSLFDRDNQAFF	TGTGCCAGCAGTTTATTTGACCGAGACAACCAAGCTTTCTTT
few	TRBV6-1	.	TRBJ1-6	CASSEGIYDSSPLHF	TGTGCCAGCAGTGAAGGGATATACGACAGTTCACCCCTCCACTTT
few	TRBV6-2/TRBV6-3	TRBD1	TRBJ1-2	CASSGDRAGYGYTF	TGTGCCAGCAGTGGGGACAGGGCCGGCTATGGCTACACCTTC
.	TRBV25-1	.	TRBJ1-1	CASSPLTTNTEAFF	TGTGCCAGCAGTCCCCTTACCACGAACACTGAAGCTTTCTTT
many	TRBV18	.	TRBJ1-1	CASSPLTGRLNTEAFF	TGTGCCAGCTCACCACTCACAGGGAGACTGAACACTGAAGCTTTCTTT
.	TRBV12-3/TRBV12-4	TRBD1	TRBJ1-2	CASDLSGTGSFYGYTF	TGTGCCAGCGACCTAAGTGGGACAGGGAGTTTCTATGGCTACACCTTC
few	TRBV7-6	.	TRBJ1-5	CASSLWQSQPQHF	TGTGCCAGCAGCTTATGGCAGTCTCAGCCCCAGCATTTT
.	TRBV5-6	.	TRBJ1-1	CASSMGRGEAFF	TGTGCCAGCAGCATGGGACGTGGGGAAGCTTTCTTT
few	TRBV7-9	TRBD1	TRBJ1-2	CASSVDRASGYTF	TGTGCCAGCAGCGTCGACAGGGCGAGCGGCTACACCTTC
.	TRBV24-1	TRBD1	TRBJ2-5	CATSDLTGIQETQYF	TGTGCCACCAGTGACCTGACAGGGATCCAAGAGACCCAGTACTTC
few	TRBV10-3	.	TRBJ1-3	CAISDQENTIYF	TGTGCCATCAGTGACCAGGAAAACACCATATATTTT
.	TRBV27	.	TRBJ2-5	CASTSHNQGYQETQYF	TGTGCCAGCACCTCCCATAACCAGGGGTACCAAGAGACCCAGTACTTC
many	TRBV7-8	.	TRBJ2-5	CASSLERLVVDETQYF	TGTGCCAGCAGCTTAGAGCGCCTGGTGGTAGATGAGACCCAGTACTTC
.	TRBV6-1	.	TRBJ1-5	CASSETPRVNQPQHF	TGTGCCAGCAGTGAAACCCCCAGGGTAAATCAGCCCCAGCATTTT
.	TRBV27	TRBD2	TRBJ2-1	CASSSRTSGVRDNEQFF	TGTGCCAGCAGTTCCCGGACTAGCGGGGTTCGGGACAATGAGCAGTTCTTC
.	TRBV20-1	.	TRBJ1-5	CSARDRHRKVSPQHF	TGCAGTGCTAGAGATCGACACAGGAAAGTAAGTCCCCAGCATTTT
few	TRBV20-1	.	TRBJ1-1	CSARDAYGTEAFF	TGCAGTGCTAGAGACGCGTACGGGACTGAAGCTTTCTTT
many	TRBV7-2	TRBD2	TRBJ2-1	CASSPLSHLAGADYNEQFF	TGTGCCAGCAGCCCCCTATCCCACCTAGCGGGGGCCGACTACAATGAGCAGTTCTTC
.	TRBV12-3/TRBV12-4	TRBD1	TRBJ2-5	CASSTADRGIGYF	TGTGCCAGCAGTACGGCGGACAGGGGGATCGGGTACTTC
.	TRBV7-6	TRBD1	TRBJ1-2	CASSMKGASGYGYTF	TGTGCCAGCAGCATGAAGGGGGCGAGTGGGTATGGCTACACCTTC
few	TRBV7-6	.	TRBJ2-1	CASSLVGASYNEQFF	TGTGCCAGCAGCTTAGTGGGGGCTTCCTACAATGAGCAGTTCTTC
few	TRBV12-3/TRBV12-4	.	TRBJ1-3	CASSFTGAGNTIYF	TGTGCCAGCAGTTTTACGGGGGCGGGAAACACCATATATTTT
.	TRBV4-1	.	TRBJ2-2	CASRVTPGLNSPGELFF	TGCGCCAGCAGGGTTACTCCGGGGCTCAACTCTCCCGGGGAGCTGTTTTTT
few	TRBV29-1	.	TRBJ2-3	CSVEGTVTDTQYF	TGCAGCGTTGAAGGGACTGTCACAGATACGCAGTATTTT
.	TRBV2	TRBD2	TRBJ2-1	CASRLAGGLEKRSYNEQFF	TGTGCCAGCAGGCTAGCGGGGGGCCTTGAGAAGCGCTCCTACAATGAGCAGTTCTTC
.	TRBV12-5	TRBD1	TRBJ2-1	CASVGPSSTGHSYNEQFF	TGTGCTAGTGTCGGACCGTCTTCGACAGGGCATTCCTACAATGAGCAGTTCTTC
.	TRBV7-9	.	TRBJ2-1	CASSSRQSSSYNEQFF	TGTGCCAGCAGCTCCCGACAGTCGAGCTCCTACAATGAGCAGTTCTTC
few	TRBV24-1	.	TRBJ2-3	CATSATDRTDTQYF	TGTGCCACCAGTGCTACTGATCGCACAGATACGCAGTATTTT
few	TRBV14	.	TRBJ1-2	CASSHTRYYGYTF	TGTGCCAGCAGCCACACCCGCTACTATGGCTACACCTTC
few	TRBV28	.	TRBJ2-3	CASSLGGYFTDTQYF	TGTGCCAGCAGCTTAGGGGGGTATTTCACAGATACGCAGTATTTT
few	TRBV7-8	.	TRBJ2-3	CASSLVYASTDTQYF	TGTGCCAGCAGCTTAGTATACGCTAGCACAGATACGCAGTATTTT
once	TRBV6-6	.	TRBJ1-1	CASSYRVDAFF	TGTGCCAGCAGTTACAGGGTTGACGCTTTCTTT
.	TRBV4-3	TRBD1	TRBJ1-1	CASSSGPAGTGGMRAEAFF	TGCGCCAGCAGCTCGGGGCCCGCCGGGACAGGGGGCATGAGGGCTGAAGCTTTCTTT